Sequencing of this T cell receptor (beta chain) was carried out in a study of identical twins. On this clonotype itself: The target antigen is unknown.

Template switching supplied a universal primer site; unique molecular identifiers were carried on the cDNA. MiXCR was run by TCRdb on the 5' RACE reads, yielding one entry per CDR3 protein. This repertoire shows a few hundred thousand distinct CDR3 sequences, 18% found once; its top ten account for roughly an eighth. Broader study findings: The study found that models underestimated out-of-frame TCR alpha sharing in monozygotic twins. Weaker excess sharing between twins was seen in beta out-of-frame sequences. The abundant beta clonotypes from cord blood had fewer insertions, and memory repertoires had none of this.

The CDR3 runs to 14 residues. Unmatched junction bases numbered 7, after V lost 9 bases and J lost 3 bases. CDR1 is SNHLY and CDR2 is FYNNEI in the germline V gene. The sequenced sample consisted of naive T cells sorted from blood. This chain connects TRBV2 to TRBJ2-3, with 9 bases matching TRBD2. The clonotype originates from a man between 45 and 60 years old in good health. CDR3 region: CASDSGSGTDTQYF. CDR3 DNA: TGTGCCAGTGATAGCGGGAGCGGAACAGATACGCAGTATTTT.